This paragraph reports one T cell receptor (beta chain). As yet, its antigen is unknown. With 10-nucleotide random UMIs included, cDNA was synthesized by 5'RACE. From 15-18 subjects, over 180 million TCR-beta sequences were obtained in each sequencing run. TCRdb itself ran the 5' RACE reads through MiXCR, one entry per CDR3 protein. There are tens of thousands of distinct CDR3 sequences in the sample; about 8% occur only once, and roughly 2% lies in the top ten. This record belongs to a study of neurological immune-mediated disorders. Study findings and constraints: Subjects shared no identical expanded-clone CDR3 amino acid sequences, suggesting private TCR-beta repertoires in all groups.

Stated time point: longitudinal time-point 3. Unsorted libraries were prepared from 2 million PBMCs held at -80 C. V dropped 7 bases and J dropped 4 bases, with 16 bases sitting between them. The germline gives CDR1 SGHTA, CDR2 FQGNSA. The CDR3 totals 15 residues. Sequencing used PBMCs. This chain joins TRBV7-2 and TRBJ2-2; no clear D. The TCR sequence derives from a woman aged 40 to 50 in good health. The CDR3 loop reads CASNGQSVSTGELFF. CDR3 nucleotides: TGTGCCAGCAATGGGCAGTCCGTAAGCACCGGGGAGCTGTTTTTT.